This T cell receptor (beta chain) is from a study of cytomegalovirus exposure and HLA in healthy donors. Germline CDR1 SGHRS, CDR2 YFSETQ. The CDR3 covers 14 residues. V was cut by 5 bases and J by 3 bases, with 15 bases left in between. The table came from immunoSEQ multiplex PCR; TCRdb's copy has only in-frame clones and leaves some out. The profile shows about 63,000 clones, roughly 90% of them singletons. The sequencing sample was made of PBMCs. This chain joins TRBV5-1 and TRBJ2-7; D might be TRBD1 (6 bases). This clonotype was obtained from a woman aged 18-30 years in good health and CMV-seronegative. Here the CDR3 DNA reads TGCGCCAGCAGGGACACAGGGACCGACTACGAGCAGTACTTC. As protein: CASRDTGTDYEQYF.